These T cell receptor beta chains were read from a single sample in a study of cytomegalovirus exposure and HLA in healthy donors. TCRdb keeps only in-frame clones here, not all; method: immunoSEQ multiplex PCR. Of about 200,000 clones listed, around 86% are singletons. The source material was PBMCs. The receptors come from a man aged 30 to 39 in good health and CMV-seronegative. Both conserved end residues are part of each CDR3. A D gene is named only where the DNA matches it firmly. The size of a clone is reported for some rows only, either as once, few or many, or as a class for expanded clones.

TGTGCCAGTAGTCCGGGACAGGGGACTAATGAAAAACTGTTTTTT CASSPGQGTNEKLFF - TRBJ1-4 TRBD1 TRBV19
TGTGCCAGCTCACCACCCTTACCGGGACAGGGGGCGCTGATTAATGAAAAACTGTTTTTT CASSPPLPGQGALINEKLFF - TRBJ1-4 TRBD1 TRBV18
TGTGCCAGCAGCCCACGCGCGGTCGGGGGGACCCAGTACTTC CASSPRAVGGTQYF few TRBJ2-5 - TRBV7-9
TGTGCCAGCAGTCCAGCGGGAGCGACCTACAATGAGCAGTTCTTC CASSPAGATYNEQFF once TRBJ2-1 TRBD2 TRBV6-5
TGTGCCAGCAAGGCGCAGGACAGGAACTATGGCTACACCTTC CASKAQDRNYGYTF - TRBJ1-2 TRBD1 TRBV28
TGTGCCAGCAGGGGAGCGGGAGTAAATGAGCAGTTCTTC CASRGAGVNEQFF - TRBJ2-1 - TRBV21-1
TGTGCCAGCAGCGTAGTGGAGGGAAACCCCTACGAGCAGTACTTC CASSVVEGNPYEQYF once TRBJ2-7 - TRBV9
TGTGCCAGCAGCCCTACCCGACTAGCGGGGGGGCCCGGGGCCAACGTCCTGACTTTC CASSPTRLAGGPGANVLTF - TRBJ2-6 TRBD2 TRBV11-2
TGTGCCAGCAGTGATTCGACGGGGGAGACCCAGTACTTC CASSDSTGETQYF - TRBJ2-5 - TRBV6-1
TGTGCCAGCTCAACGCTTGGACAGGGTACTGGAAACACCATATATTTT CASSTLGQGTGNTIYF - TRBJ1-3 TRBD1 TRBV18
TGCGCCAGCAGCCAAGATTCGCGGGAGGGAGCTTTCGAGCAGTACTTC CASSQDSREGAFEQYF - TRBJ2-7 TRBD2 TRBV4-1
TGTGCCAGCAGTCTGCAGGGGAACACTGAAGCTTTCTTT CASSLQGNTEAFF - TRBJ1-1 - TRBV6-6
TGTGCCAGCCTAAGGTCAGGGACCCAGTACTTC CASLRSGTQYF - TRBJ2-5 - TRBV6-5
TGTGCCAGACGGACTAGCGGGAAACAGTCCTACGAGCAGTACTTC CARRTSGKQSYEQYF - TRBJ2-7 TRBD2 TRBV11-3
TGTGCCAGCAGCGTAAGTAGCGGGATACGAATTGAGCAGTTCTTC CASSVSSGIRIEQFF - TRBJ2-1 TRBD2 TRBV9
TGTGCCAGCCGACTGAATAACTATGGCTACACCTTC CASRLNNYGYTF - TRBJ1-2 - TRBV19
TGTGCCAGCCGGACAGGGAACAATCAGCCCCAGCATTTT CASRTGNNQPQHF - TRBJ1-5 TRBD1 TRBV18
TGTGCCAGCAGCCTACGACAGGGGAGTACCGGGGAGCTGTTTTTT CASSLRQGSTGELFF - TRBJ2-2 TRBD1 TRBV5-4
TGTGCCAGTTCAACCGCTAGCGGTGCCTACGAGCAGTACTTC CASSTASGAYEQYF - TRBJ2-7 TRBD2 TRBV19
TGTGCCAGCTCACATTCCCAGGGTAGGAACGAGCAGTACTTC CASSHSQGRNEQYF - TRBJ2-7 - TRBV18
TGTGCCAGCACCCTAGACGGCGGGGGCACAGATACGCAGTATTTT CASTLDGGGTDTQYF few TRBJ2-3 - TRBV9
TGTGCCAGCAGCTTAGCGGGGCCGACTGCTGGCTACACCTTC CASSLAGPTAGYTF - TRBJ1-2 - TRBV7-2
TGTGCCAGTAGCAACACTAGCGGAGCGTACTTC CASSNTSGAYF - TRBJ2-7 TRBD2 TRBV19
TGTGCCAGCAGCCCTCGCCAGGGTAGCTACAATGAGCAGTTCTTC CASSPRQGSYNEQFF - TRBJ2-1 - TRBV7-2
TGTGCCAGCAGCTTTGAGTGGGGGCGAAGTGAGCAGTTCTTC CASSFEWGRSEQFF - TRBJ2-1 - TRBV7-2
TGCAGCGCCCTTTACACCGGGGAGCTGTTTTTT CSALYTGELFF - TRBJ2-2 - TRBV29-1
TGTGCCAGCAGGACTAGCGGGAGTACCGGGGAGCTGTTTTTT CASRTSGSTGELFF - TRBJ2-2 TRBD2 TRBV9
TGTGCCAGCAGTTACGACAGGGGTACTGAAGCTTTCTTT CASSYDRGTEAFF - TRBJ1-1 TRBD1 TRBV6-4
TGTGCCAGTAGTACCAACTACAGGGCTATTCAGCCCCAGCATTTT CASSTNYRAIQPQHF - TRBJ1-5 - TRBV19
TGCGCCAGCAGCCAAGTTGGCTCCACGGACAGTCGCTACACCTTC CASSQVGSTDSRYTF - TRBJ1-2 - TRBV4-1
TGTGCCAGCAGTTCCCGTGGGAGGTCCACCTATGGCTACACCTTC CASSSRGRSTYGYTF - TRBJ1-2 - TRBV28
TGTGCCAGCAATAAGGGGTGGGATCAGCCCCAGCATTTT CASNKGWDQPQHF - TRBJ1-5 - TRBV6-1
TGTGCCAGCAGTTACTCCGGCACCCAGGGGGAGTACTTC CASSYSGTQGEYF - TRBJ2-7 TRBD1 TRBV6-6
TGTGCCAGCAGTTCAGGGGTGTCCTACAATGAGCAGTTCTTC CASSSGVSYNEQFF - TRBJ2-1 - TRBV6-4
TGTGCCAGCAGCACCGTAGCGGGAGACTTGTTGGAGCAGTACTTC CASSTVAGDLLEQYF once TRBJ2-7 - TRBV21-1
TGCGCCAGCAGCCAAGACCTCGGAGCCGGGGAGCTGTTTTTT CASSQDLGAGELFF - TRBJ2-2 - TRBV4-1
TGCGCCAGCAGCCAGACAGGGGTCGCAACTAATGAAAAACTGTTTTTT CASSQTGVATNEKLFF - TRBJ1-4 TRBD1 TRBV4-1
TGCAGCGTCCGAGTGATAGGGGGCACTTACAATGAGCAGTTCTTC CSVRVIGGTYNEQFF - TRBJ2-1 TRBD1 TRBV29-1
TGTGCCACCAGCAGAGAGGGCAGGGGCGCCCACGAGCAGTACTTC CATSREGRGAHEQYF - TRBJ2-7 - TRBV15
TGTGCCAGCAGTGAATCGGGACAGGGATCCCAAGAGACCCAGTACTTC CASSESGQGSQETQYF - TRBJ2-5 TRBD1 TRBV25-1
TGTGCCAGTAGTGGTGGGGGCGGCCCGAATCAGCCCCAGCATTTT CASSGGGGPNQPQHF few TRBJ1-5 - TRBV19
TGTGCCATCAGTGAAAGACAGGTCGATGAAAAACTGTTTTTT CAISERQVDEKLFF - TRBJ1-4 - TRBV10-3
TGTGCCAGCAGCTCACGGACAGGGAGGGGAGATACGCAGTATTTT CASSSRTGRGDTQYF - TRBJ2-3 - TRBV13
TGTGCCAGACTAGCGGGAGCGGCCAAAAACATTCAGTACTTC CARLAGAAKNIQYF - TRBJ2-4 TRBD2 TRBV19
TGTGCCAGCTCCGCTACGGGAGGGATGTCCTACGAGCAGTACTTC CASSATGGMSYEQYF once TRBJ2-7 TRBD2 TRBV7-9
TGTGCCAGCAGTTCGAGACAGGGTCCAAATCAGCCCCAGCATTTT CASSSRQGPNQPQHF - TRBJ1-5 TRBD1 TRBV28
TGTGCCAGTAGTCCAGGGGTTTTAAAGGCCAACGTCCTGACTTTC CASSPGVLKANVLTF - TRBJ2-6 - TRBV19
TGTGCCAGCAACAGCGGGGGGGCTGGAAGTAATGAGCAGTTCTTC CASNSGGAGSNEQFF - TRBJ2-1 TRBD2 TRBV6-1
TGCAGCGTACGGACAGGGTCAATGAACACTGAAGCTTTCTTT CSVRTGSMNTEAFF - TRBJ1-1 TRBD1 TRBV29-1
TGTGCCAGCAGCTCCGCCGGGACAAGGGAGTACTTC CASSSAGTREYF - TRBJ2-7 - TRBV11-2